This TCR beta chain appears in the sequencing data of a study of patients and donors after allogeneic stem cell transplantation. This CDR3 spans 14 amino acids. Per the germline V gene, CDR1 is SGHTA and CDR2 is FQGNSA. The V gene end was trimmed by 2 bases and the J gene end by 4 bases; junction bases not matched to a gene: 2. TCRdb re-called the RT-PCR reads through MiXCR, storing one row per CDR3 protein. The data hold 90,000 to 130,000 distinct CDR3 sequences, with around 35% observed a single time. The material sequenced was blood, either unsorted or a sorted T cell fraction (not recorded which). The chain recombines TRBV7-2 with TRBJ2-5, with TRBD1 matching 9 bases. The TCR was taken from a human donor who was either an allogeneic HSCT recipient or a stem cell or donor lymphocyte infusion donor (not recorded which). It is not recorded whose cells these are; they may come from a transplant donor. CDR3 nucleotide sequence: TGTGCCAGCAGCTTAACAGGGGGCTTAGAGACCCAGTACTTC. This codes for CASSLTGGLETQYF.